This TCR beta chain was identified in a study of blood T cell repertoires in COVID-19. Per the study methods: Nucleated cell counts were estimated from reference gene primer amplification. Repertoires were generated with immunoSEQ multiplex PCR, while TCRdb's copy carries only in-frame clones and drops some. V and J calls and clone size are copied from that table; D and trimming were computed from the DNA. The sample consists of 250,000 to 300,000 clones, about four fifths of them appearing once. Participants, about 18 to 100 years old, spanned under 30 US areas. Cohort placement rested on clinical history that participants reported themselves. This receptor was obtained from a man aged 40-49 years who had been exposed to COVID-19. The sequenced material came from PBMCs or T cells enriched from blood (not recorded which).

The CDR3 protein is CASSASGYQPQHF. The CDR3 nucleotides are TGTGCCAGCAGTGCCTCAGGGTATCAGCCCCAGCATTTT. The rearrangement uses TRBV25-1 and TRBJ1-5; tentatively, D is TRBD1 (5 bases). The CDR3 length is 13 residues. V shed 4 bases and J shed 5 bases, with 9 bases lying between them. Germline CDR1 is MGHDK and CDR2 is SYGVNS.